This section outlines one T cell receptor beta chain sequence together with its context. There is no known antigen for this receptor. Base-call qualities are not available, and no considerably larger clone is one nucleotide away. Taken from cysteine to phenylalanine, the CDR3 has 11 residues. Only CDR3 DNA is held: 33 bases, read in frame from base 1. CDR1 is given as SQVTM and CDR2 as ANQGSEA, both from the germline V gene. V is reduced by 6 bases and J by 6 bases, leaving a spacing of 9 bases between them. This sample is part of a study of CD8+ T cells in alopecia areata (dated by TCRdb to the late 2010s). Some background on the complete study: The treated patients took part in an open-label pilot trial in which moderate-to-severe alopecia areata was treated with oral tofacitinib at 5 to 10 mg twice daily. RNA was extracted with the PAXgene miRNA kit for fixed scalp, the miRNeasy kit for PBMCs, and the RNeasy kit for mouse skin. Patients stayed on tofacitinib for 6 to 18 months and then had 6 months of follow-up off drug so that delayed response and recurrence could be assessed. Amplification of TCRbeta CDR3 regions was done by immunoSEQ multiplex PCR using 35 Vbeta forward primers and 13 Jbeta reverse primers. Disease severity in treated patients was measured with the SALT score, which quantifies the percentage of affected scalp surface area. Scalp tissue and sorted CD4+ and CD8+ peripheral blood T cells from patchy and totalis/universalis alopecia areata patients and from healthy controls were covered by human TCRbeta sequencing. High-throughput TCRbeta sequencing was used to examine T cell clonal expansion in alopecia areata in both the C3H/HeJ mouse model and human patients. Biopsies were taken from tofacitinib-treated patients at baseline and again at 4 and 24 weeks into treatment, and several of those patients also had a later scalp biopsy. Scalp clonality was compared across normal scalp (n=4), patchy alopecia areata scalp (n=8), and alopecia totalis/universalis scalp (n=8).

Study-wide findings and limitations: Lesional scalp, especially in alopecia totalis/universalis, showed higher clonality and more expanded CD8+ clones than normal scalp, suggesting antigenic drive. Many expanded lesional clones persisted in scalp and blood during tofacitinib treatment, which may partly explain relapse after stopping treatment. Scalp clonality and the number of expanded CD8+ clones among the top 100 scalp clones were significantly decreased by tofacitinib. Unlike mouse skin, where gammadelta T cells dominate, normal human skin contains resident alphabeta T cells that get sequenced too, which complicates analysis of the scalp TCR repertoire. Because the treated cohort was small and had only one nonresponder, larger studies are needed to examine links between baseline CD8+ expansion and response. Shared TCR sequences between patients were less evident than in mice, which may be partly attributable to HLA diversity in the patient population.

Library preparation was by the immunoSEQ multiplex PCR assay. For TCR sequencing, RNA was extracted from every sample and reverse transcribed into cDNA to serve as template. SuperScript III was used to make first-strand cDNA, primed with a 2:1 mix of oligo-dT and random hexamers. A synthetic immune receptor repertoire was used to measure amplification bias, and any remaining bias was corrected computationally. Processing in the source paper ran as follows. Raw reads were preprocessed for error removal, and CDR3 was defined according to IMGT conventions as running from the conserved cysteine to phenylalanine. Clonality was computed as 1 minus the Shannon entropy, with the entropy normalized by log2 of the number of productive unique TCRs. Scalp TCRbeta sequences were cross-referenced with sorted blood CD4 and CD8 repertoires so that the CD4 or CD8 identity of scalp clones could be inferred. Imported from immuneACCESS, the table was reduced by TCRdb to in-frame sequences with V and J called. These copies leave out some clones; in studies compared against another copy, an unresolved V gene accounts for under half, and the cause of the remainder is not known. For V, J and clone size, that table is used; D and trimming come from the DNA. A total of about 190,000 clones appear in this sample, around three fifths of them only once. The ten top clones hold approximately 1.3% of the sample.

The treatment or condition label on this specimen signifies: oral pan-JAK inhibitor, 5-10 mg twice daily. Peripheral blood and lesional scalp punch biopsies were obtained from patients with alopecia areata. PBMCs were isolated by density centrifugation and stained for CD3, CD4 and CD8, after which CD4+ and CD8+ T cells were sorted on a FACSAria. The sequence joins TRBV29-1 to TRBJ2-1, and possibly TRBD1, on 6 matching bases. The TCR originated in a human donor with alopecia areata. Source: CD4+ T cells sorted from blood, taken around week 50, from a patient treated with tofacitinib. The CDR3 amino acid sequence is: CSVDSPNEQFF. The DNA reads TGCAGCGTGGACAGTCCCAATGAGCAGTTCTTC.